This T cell receptor beta chain was sequenced in a study of T cells after yellow fever vaccination. Study-wide results and caveats: Relatively few clonotypes were ones that appeared in both CD4 and CD8 compartments.

In regard to this clonotype: Its antigen is unidentified.

Conversion of TCR transcripts into cDNA relied on 5'RACE template switching, which added a universal primer site and UMIs. TCRdb re-derived calls from the 5' RACE reads in MiXCR, one entry per CDR3 protein. Seen here are approximately 580,000 distinct CDR3 sequences, around a sixth observed once, and the top ten hold approximately 15%. V dropped 4 bases and J dropped 8 bases, with 15 bases sitting between them. This CDR3 is 13 amino acids long. Germline CDR1 and CDR2: SGHNT and YYREEE (reference sequence). Source: PBMCs, taken less than 6 days after the first yellow fever vaccination. The V call is TRBV5-4, the J call TRBJ1-2; a possible D gene is TRBD1 (6 bases). The receptor comes from a man aged 18 to 30 who received the YFV17D yellow fever vaccine. This CDR3 reads CASSRTGGRGYTF. In DNA, the CDR3 is TGTGCCAGCAGCCGCACGGGGGGCAGAGGCTACACCTTC.